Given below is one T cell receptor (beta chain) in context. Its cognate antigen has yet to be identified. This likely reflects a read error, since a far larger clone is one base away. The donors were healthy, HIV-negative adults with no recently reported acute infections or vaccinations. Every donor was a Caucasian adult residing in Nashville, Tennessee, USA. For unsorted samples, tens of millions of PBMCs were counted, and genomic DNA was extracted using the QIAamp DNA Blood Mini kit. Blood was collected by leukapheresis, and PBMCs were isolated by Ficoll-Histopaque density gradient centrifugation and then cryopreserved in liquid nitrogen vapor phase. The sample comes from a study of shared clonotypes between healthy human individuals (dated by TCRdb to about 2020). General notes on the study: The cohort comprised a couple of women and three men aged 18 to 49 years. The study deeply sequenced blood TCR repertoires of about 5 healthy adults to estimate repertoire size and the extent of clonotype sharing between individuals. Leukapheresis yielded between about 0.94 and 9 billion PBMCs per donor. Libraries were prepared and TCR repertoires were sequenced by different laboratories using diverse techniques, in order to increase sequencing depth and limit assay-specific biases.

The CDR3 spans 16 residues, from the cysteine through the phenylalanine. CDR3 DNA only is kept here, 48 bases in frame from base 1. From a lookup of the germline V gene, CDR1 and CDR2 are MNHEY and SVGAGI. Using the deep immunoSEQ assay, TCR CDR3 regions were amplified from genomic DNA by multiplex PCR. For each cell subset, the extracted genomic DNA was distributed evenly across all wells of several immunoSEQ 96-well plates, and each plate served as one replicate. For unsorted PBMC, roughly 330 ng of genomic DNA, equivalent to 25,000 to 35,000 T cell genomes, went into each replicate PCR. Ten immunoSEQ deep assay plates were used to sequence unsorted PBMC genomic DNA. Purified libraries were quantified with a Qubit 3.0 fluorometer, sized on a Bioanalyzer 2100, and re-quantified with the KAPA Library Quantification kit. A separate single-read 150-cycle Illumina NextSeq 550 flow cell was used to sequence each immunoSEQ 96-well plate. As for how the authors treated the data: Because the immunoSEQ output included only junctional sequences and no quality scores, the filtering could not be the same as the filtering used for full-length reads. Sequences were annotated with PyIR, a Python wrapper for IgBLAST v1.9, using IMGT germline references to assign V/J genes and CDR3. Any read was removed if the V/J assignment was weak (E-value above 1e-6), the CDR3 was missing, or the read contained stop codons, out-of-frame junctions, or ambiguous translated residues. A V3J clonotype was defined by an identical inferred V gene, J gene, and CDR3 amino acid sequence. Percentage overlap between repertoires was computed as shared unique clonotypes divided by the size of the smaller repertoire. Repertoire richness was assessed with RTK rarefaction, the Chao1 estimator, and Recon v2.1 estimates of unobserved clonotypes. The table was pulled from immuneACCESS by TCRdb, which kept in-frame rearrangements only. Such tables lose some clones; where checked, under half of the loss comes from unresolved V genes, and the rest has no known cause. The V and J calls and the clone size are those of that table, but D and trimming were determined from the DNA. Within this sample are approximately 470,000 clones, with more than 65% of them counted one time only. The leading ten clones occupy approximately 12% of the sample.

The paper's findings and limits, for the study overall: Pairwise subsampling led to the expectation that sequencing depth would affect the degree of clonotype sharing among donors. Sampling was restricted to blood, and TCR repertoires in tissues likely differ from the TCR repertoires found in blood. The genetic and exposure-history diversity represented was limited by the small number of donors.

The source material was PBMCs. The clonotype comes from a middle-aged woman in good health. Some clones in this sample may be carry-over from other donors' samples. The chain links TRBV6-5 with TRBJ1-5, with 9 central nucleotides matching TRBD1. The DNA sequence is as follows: TGTGCCGGCAGTTATTCGGCGCCAGGACAGGGGAAGGCCCAGCATTTT. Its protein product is CAGSYSAPGQGKAQHF.